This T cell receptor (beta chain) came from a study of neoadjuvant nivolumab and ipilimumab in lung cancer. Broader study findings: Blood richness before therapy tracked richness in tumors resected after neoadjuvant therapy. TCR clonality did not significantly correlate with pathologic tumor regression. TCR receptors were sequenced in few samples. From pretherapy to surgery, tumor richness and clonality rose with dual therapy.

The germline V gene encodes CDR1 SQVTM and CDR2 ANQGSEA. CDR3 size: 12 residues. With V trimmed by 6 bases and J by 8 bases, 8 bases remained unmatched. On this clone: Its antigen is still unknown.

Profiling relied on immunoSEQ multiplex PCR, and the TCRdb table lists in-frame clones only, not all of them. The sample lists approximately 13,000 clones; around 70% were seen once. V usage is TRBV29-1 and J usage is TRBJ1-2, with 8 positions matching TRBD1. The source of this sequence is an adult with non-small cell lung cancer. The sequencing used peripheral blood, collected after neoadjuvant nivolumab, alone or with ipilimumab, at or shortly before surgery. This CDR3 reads CSVADRAGGYTF. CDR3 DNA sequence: TGCAGCGTCGCGGACAGGGCTGGAGGCTACACCTTC.